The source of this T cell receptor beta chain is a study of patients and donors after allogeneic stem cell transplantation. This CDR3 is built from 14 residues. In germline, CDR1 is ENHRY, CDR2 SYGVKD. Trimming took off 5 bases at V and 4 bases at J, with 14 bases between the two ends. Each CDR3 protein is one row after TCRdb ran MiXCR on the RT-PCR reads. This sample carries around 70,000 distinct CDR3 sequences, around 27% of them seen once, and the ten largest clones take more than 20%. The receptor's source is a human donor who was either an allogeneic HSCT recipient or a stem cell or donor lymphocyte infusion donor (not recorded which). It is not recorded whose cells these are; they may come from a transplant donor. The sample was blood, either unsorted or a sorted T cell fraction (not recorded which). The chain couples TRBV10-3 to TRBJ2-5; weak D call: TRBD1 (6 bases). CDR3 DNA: TGTGCCATCAGTACCTCAGGGGTCGGAGAGACCCAGTACTTC. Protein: CAISTSGVGETQYF.